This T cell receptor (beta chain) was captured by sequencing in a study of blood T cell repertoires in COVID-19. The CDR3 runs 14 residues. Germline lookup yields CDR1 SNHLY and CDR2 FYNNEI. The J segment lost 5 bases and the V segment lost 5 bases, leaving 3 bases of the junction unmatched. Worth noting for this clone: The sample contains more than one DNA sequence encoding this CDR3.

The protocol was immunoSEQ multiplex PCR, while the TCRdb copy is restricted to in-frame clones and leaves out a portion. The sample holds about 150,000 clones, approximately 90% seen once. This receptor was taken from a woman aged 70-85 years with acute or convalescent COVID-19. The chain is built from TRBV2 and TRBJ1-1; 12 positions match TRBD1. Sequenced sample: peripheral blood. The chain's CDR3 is CASSKGQGATEAFF. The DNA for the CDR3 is TGTGCCAGCAGTAAGGGACAGGGGGCAACTGAAGCTTTCTTT. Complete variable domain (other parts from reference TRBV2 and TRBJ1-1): EPEVTQTPSHQVTQMGQEVILRCVPISNHLYFYWYRQILGQKVEFLVSFYNNEISEKSEIFDDQFSVERPDGSNFTLKIRSTKLEDSAMYFCASSKGQGATEAFFGQGTRLTVV.